The 32 T cell receptor beta chains below were found in one sample sequenced in a study of T-cell reconstitution after alpha-beta-depleted transplantation in children. As it was prepared, the TCRbeta library received unique molecular identifiers. Using its own MiXCR run on the PCR reads, TCRdb lists one record per CDR3 protein. The profile shows about 900,000 distinct CDR3 sequences, about 31% of them singletons. Sequencing was performed on PBMCs, mostly from graft donor cells, taken 360 days after TCRalphabeta/CD19-depleted stem cell transplant. The source is a boy in the first two years of life who had a stem cell transplant for SCID, so the T cells may come from the graft donor.

The rearrangement joins TRBV7-6 to TRBJ2-7; possibly TRBD2 for D (6 bases). CDR1 is SGHVS and CDR2 is FNYEAQ in the germline V gene. The CDR3 contains 14 residues. V was trimmed by 6 bases and J by 7 bases, leaving 19 bases between them. DNA of the CDR3: TGTGCCAGCAGTCCGTGGGGGGAGGCAGGAGAGCAGTACTTC. Encoded protein: CASSPWGEAGEQYF.

V and J are TRBV7-9 and TRBJ2-1; 10 bases agree with TRBD2. From germline, CDR1 is SEHNR and CDR2 FQNEAQ (reference sequence). CDR3 length: 16 residues. J was trimmed by 6 bases and V by 5 bases; bases with no gene match: 10. This CDR3 reads CASSVPSGGAGNEQFF. The CDR3 DNA reads as TGTGCCAGCAGCGTCCCCAGCGGGGGGGCCGGCAATGAGCAGTTCTTC.

The rearrangement joins TRBV28 to TRBJ2-7; 8 nucleotides agree with TRBD1. The CDR3 consists of 12 residues. Germline V gene sequence: CDR1 MDHEN, CDR2 SYDVKM. After removal of 7 bases from V and 4 bases from J, the junction contained 3 bases not matched to a gene. CDR3 in amino acids: CASNQGAYEQYF. CDR3 DNA: TGTGCCAGCAACCAGGGGGCGTACGAGCAGTACTTC.

The V gene is TRBV7-3, the J gene TRBJ2-6, with 9 bases that match TRBD1. V was clipped by 5 bases and J by 0 bases; unmatched bases: 5. The CDR3 contains 17 residues. CDR1 SGHTA and CDR2 FQGTGA come from the germline V gene. In nucleotides, the CDR3 is TGTGCCAGCAGCCCCCGGGACAGGGTCTCTGGGGCCAACGTCCTGACTTTC. It translates to CASSPRDRVSGANVLTF.

Details on this clonotype: An end of the junction differs from the germline gene, which may be a read error. The V and J genes are TRBV12-3 or TRBV12-4 and TRBJ1-1, with 10 bases fitting TRBD1. The CDR3 is 14 amino acids. The chain's CDR3 is CASSLGTGVSEAFF. In DNA form, the CDR3 reads TGTGCCAGCAGCTTAGGGACAGGGGTATCTGAAGCTTTCTTT.

This clonotype was found a few times. J is TRBJ1-1 and V is TRBV12-3 or TRBV12-4; D unresolved. The V and J ends lost 2 bases and 3 bases respectively, with 13 bases between them. The CDR3 loop spans 15 amino acids. DNA of the CDR3: TGTGCCAGCAGTTTATTAGAGTCAGGAGACACTGAAGCTTTCTTT. Encoded protein: CASSLLESGDTEAFF.

V usage is TRBV7-3 and J usage is TRBJ2-1, with D perhaps matching TRBD1 or TRBD2 (5 bases each). Trimming removed 5 bases at V and 8 bases at J, with 13 bases between. Germline V gene data show CDR1 as SGHTA and CDR2 as FQGTGA. The CDR3 extends over 13 amino acids. The CDR3 reads CASSTGRTHEQFF. CDR3 nucleotide sequence: TGTGCCAGCAGCACGGGACGGACCCATGAGCAGTTCTTC.

The J gene is TRBJ2-1, the V gene TRBV24-1, with a possible D match to TRBD2 (7 bases). The germline V gene has CDR1 KGHDR and CDR2 SFDVKD. There are 19 residues in the CDR3. Deletions cut 9 bases from V and 3 bases from J, with 29 bases between. CDR3 nucleotide sequence: TGTGCCACCGGATTCACCCTTGCGGGGGCCTTTATGGACTACAATGAGCAGTTCTTC. Translating gives CATGFTLAGAFMDYNEQFF.

This chain connects TRBV7-8 to TRBJ2-5; no firm D call. This CDR3 is built from 15 residues. Germline CDR1 is SGHVS and CDR2 is FQNEAQ. Trimming pared 4 bases from V and 0 bases from J, leaving 12 bases between. CDR3 nucleotide sequence: TGTGCCAGCAGCTCCAAAACAGCGTACCAAGAGACCCAGTACTTC. It is translated as CASSSKTAYQETQYF.

The chain recombines TRBV20-1 with TRBJ1-1; a weak D match, TRBD1 (5 bases). Germline CDR1 DFQATT, CDR2 SNEGSKA (reference sequence). There are 15 residues in the CDR3. V was pared by 0 bases and J by 4 bases, with 15 bases between. Here the CDR3 DNA reads TGCAGTGCTAGAGATCGAAGACAGCACCCCACTGAAGCTTTCTTT. Residues: CSARDRRQHPTEAFF.

J is TRBJ1-3 and V is TRBV20-1; 10 nucleotides align to TRBD1. In germline, CDR1 is DFQATT, CDR2 SNEGSKA (reference sequence). The CDR3 runs to 15 residues. J gave up 4 bases and V 6 bases, and 9 bases lay outside the gene matches. CDR3 region: CSAYGGQGYGNTIYF. CDR3 DNA: TGCAGTGCCTACGGGGGACAGGGGTACGGAAACACCATATATTTT.

The genes are TRBV6-1 and TRBJ1-2, with 7 positions matching TRBD1. The CDR3 has 14 amino acids. V shed 7 bases and J 7 bases; nucleotides not matched to a gene: 12. Germline V CDR1 and CDR2: MNHNS, SASEGT. CDR3 in DNA: TGTGCCAGCACCATCACTACAGGGGCAAGTGGCTACACCTTC. Translated, it gives CASTITTGASGYTF.

The chain combines TRBV11-2 with TRBJ2-7, with 10 bases lining up with TRBD1. CDR1 and CDR2 (germline): SGHAT, FQNNGV. This CDR3 is 14 amino acids long. The junction had 5 bases not matched to a gene; V was cut back by 4 bases and J by 5 bases. CDR3 sequence (DNA): TGTGCCAGCAGCTCGGGACAGGGGAACAACGAGCAGTACTTC. This sequence encodes CASSSGQGNNEQYF.

In DNA form, the CDR3 reads TGTGCCAGCAGTAAAGGGAAAGGCGGGGAGCTGTTTTTT. Protein product: CASSKGKGGELFF. The rearrangement uses TRBV27 and TRBJ2-2; D is undetermined. V dropped 5 bases and J dropped 7 bases, with 11 bases sitting between them. The germline V gene has CDR1 MNHEY and CDR2 SMNVEV (reference sequence). There are 13 residues in the CDR3.

This clonotype was seen a handful of times. The genes are TRBV12-3 or TRBV12-4 and TRBJ2-1; D might be TRBD1 (6 bases). This CDR3 contains 15 residues. V shed 6 bases and J shed 8 bases, with 20 bases lying between them. The CDR3 sequence is CASSLGARSAHEQFF. The CDR3 nucleotides are TGTGCCAGCAGCCTGGGGGCTAGATCGGCCCATGAGCAGTTCTTC.

This clonotype showed up just a few times. The chain couples TRBV7-8 to TRBJ2-6, with 9 positions matching TRBD1. J gave up 0 bases and V 1 base, and 10 bases lay outside the gene matches. There are 20 residues in the CDR3. Germline CDR1 and CDR2: SGHVS and FQNEAQ. The CDR3 region has the DNA TGTGCCAGCAGCTTAGTCGTGGGACAGGGCTCCTACTCTGGGGCCAACGTCCTGACTTTC. This gives the protein CASSLVVGQGSYSGANVLTF. The whole variable domain, remainder taken from reference TRBV7-8 and TRBJ2-6, is GAGVSQSPRYKVAKRGQDVALRCDPISGHVSLFWYQQALGQGPEFLTYFQNEAQLDKSGLPSDRFFAERPEGSVSTLKIQRTQQEDSAVYLCASSLVVGQGSYSGANVLTFGAGSRLTVL.

This clonotype was picked up a small number of times. J is TRBJ2-1 and V is TRBV10-2; the match to TRBD2 covers 11 bases. Germline V gives CDR1 WSHSY, CDR2 SAAADI. This CDR3 comprises 15 residues. V was clipped by 9 bases and J by 9 bases; unmatched bases: 13. CDR3 loop: CASKSGTSGSGEQFF. For the CDR3, the DNA is TGCGCCAGTAAGAGTGGGACTAGCGGTTCTGGTGAGCAGTTCTTC.

This clonotype was found a few times. The chain joins TRBV20-1 to TRBJ2-5, with 8 bases identical to TRBD1. Trimming cost V 1 base and J 2 bases; bases outside gene matches: 3. The CDR3 extends over 14 amino acids. CDR1 and CDR2 from the germline V gene are DFQATT and SNEGSKA (reference sequence). The CDR3 sequence is CSARGTGSQETQYF. CDR3 sequence (DNA): TGCAGTGCTAGAGGGACAGGGTCACAAGAGACCCAGTACTTC.

This clonotype was seen a handful of times. The J gene is TRBJ2-1, the V gene TRBV3-1; 7 bases map to TRBD2. Germline lookup yields CDR1 LGHDT and CDR2 YNNKEL (reference sequence). This CDR3 is built from 15 residues. The trim removed 0 bases at V and 4 bases at J, leaving 3 bases unmatched. The CDR3: CASSQDGTIYNEQFF. CDR3 nucleotide sequence: TGTGCCAGCAGCCAAGACGGGACTATATACAATGAGCAGTTCTTC.

This clonotype has just a few counts. V is TRBV12-3 or TRBV12-4 and J is TRBJ1-1; 7 bases line up with TRBD1. J gave up 1 base and V 7 bases, and 3 bases lay outside the gene matches. The length of the CDR3 is 13 residues. The CDR3 here is CASIRTGNTEAFF. CDR3 coding DNA: TGTGCCAGCATTAGGACAGGGAACACTGAAGCTTTCTTT.

This clonotype appeared a few times. This CDR3 reads CASSPKRYGGGAADTQYF. The CDR3 coding sequence is TGTGCCAGCAGTCCTAAGAGATATGGCGGGGGGGCCGCAGATACGCAGTATTTT. V usage is TRBV12-3 or TRBV12-4 and J usage is TRBJ2-3; TRBD2 aligns across 9 bases. After removal of 5 bases from V and 4 bases from J, the junction contained 16 bases not matched to a gene. This CDR3 contains 18 residues.

This clonotype was seen a handful of times. The V and J genes are TRBV20-1 and TRBJ2-2; TRBD1 agrees at 7 bases. Losses at the gene ends were 5 bases for V and 3 bases for J; bases not matched to a gene: 3. Germline V lookup: CDR1 DFQATT, CDR2 SNEGSKA (reference sequence). The CDR3 contains 13 residues. The CDR3 nucleotides are TGCAGTGCTGAGGGGGCATACACCGGGGAGCTGTTTTTT. This sequence encodes CSAEGAYTGELFF.

This clonotype has only a few counts. The V and J genes are TRBV5-1 and TRBJ2-2; unclear D gene. The V gene lost 4 bases and the J gene lost 6 bases, with 13 bases spanning the gap. The CDR3 runs to 14 residues. Germline values: CDR1 SGHRS, CDR2 YFSETQ. The CDR3 loop reads CASSPPISSGELFF. The CDR3 DNA reads TGCGCCAGCAGCCCCCCTATTTCGTCCGGGGAGCTGTTTTTT.

This clonotype was seen more than once but under ten times. The CDR3 region is CASSIVPSMADTQYF. CDR3 DNA sequence: TGTGCCAGTAGTATAGTCCCCTCAATGGCAGATACGCAGTATTTT. V and J are TRBV19 and TRBJ2-3, with unresolved D. Germline CDR1 is LNHDA and CDR2 is SQIVND (reference sequence). The CDR3 length is 15 residues. Trimming removed 1 base at V and 4 bases at J, with 12 bases between.

The chain joins TRBV11-2 to TRBJ2-7; TRBD1 matches 8 bases. The length of the CDR3 is 16 residues. Germline lookup yields CDR1 SGHAT and CDR2 FQNNGV. The J segment lost 4 bases and the V segment lost 1 base, leaving 9 bases of the junction unmatched. CDR3 DNA sequence: TGTGCCAGCAGCTTAGGCTTCGGACAGGGAAGGTACGAGCAGTACTTC. Translated: CASSLGFGQGRYEQYF.

The rearrangement links TRBV7-6 to TRBJ2-6, with D possibly matching TRBD1 (6 bases). With 1 base removed from V and 1 base from J, the gap between germline ends came to 14 bases. CDR3 size: 18 residues. The germline V gene encodes CDR1 SGHVS and CDR2 FNYEAQ. CDR3 in amino acids: CASSLVPGQRSGANVLTF. The CDR3 DNA reads as TGTGCCAGCAGCTTAGTGCCGGGACAACGTTCTGGGGCCAACGTCCTGACTTTC.

This chain joins TRBV27 and TRBJ1-6; maybe TRBD1 (6 bases). The CDR3 has 12 residues. Germline CDR1 and CDR2: MNHEY and SMNVEV (reference sequence). Trimming took off 6 bases at V and 16 bases at J, with 16 bases between the two ends. The CDR3 loop is CASSLPGQELHF. The CDR3 coding sequence is TGTGCCAGCAGCCTTCCGGGACAAGAGCTCCACTTT.

This clonotype has a handful of counts. The chain joins TRBV7-2 to TRBJ1-2; a weak D match, TRBD1 (6 bases). The V end was cut by 2 bases, the J end by 2 bases, with 9 bases between. The CDR3 has 14 residues. Germline V lookup: CDR1 SGHTA, CDR2 FQGNSA. Here the CDR3 reads CASSLSQGNYGYTF. The CDR3 coding sequence is TGTGCCAGCAGCTTAAGTCAGGGGAACTATGGCTACACCTTC.

The rearrangement joins TRBV12-3 or TRBV12-4 to TRBJ1-3; D gene uncertain. With 2 bases removed from V and 2 bases from J, the gap between germline ends came to 4 bases. CDR3 length equals 13 residues. CDR3 DNA sequence: TGTGCCAGCAGTTTATTTGCTGGAAACACCATATATTTT. Residues: CASSLFAGNTIYF.

The chain couples TRBV5-1 to TRBJ2-7, with 8 positions matching TRBD1. Germline V gene sequence: CDR1 SGHRS, CDR2 YFSETQ. The CDR3 length is 17 residues. J lost 2 bases, V lost 1 base, and 11 bases had no gene match. CDR3: CASSLRSRTGKAYEQYF. In nucleotides, the CDR3 is TGCGCCAGCAGCTTGCGGAGCCGGACAGGGAAGGCCTACGAGCAGTACTTC.

This chain connects TRBV5-5 to TRBJ2-2; TRBD2 aligns across 7 bases. Germline V gene sequence: CDR1 SGHKS, CDR2 YYEKEE (reference sequence). This CDR3 spans 16 amino acids. Unmatched junction bases numbered 8, after V lost 3 bases and J lost 3 bases. The CDR3 is CASSWSAAGDTGELFF. In DNA, the CDR3 is TGTGCCAGCAGCTGGAGCGCGGCGGGGGACACCGGGGAGCTGTTTTTT.

The chain is built from TRBV5-1 and TRBJ1-3, with a possible D match to TRBD1 (6 bases). The CDR3 loop spans 16 amino acids. Per germline, CDR1 SGHRS and CDR2 YFSETQ. Trimming took off 4 bases at V and 4 bases at J, with 18 bases between the two ends. CDR3 in amino acids: CASSPSFTGTGNTIYF. The CDR3 nucleotides are TGCGCCAGCAGCCCCTCCTTTACAGGGACGGGAAACACCATATATTTT.